This T cell receptor (beta chain) was retrieved from a study of cytomegalovirus exposure and HLA in healthy donors. Whole-study context: The same platform was used for the 120 validation repertoires and the 500 to 700 first-cohort repertoires, a later analysis reported.

General observations from the study: Researchers catalogued over 150 TCR beta chains as cytomegalovirus-associated.

With regard to this clone: Its antigen is unidentified.

The assay was immunoSEQ multiplex PCR, and TCRdb's table has in-frame clones only and misses some. The data hold roughly 330,000 clones, with about nine tenths observed a single time. The J segment lost 4 bases and the V segment lost 0 bases, leaving 5 bases of the junction unmatched. The CDR3 is made up of 16 amino acids. Per the germline V gene, CDR1 is SGDLS and CDR2 is YYNGEE. This chain uses TRBV9 with TRBJ2-3; TRBD2 matches 10 bases. The sequence came from a woman aged 25 to 39 in good health and CMV-seropositive. Specimen: PBMCs. CDR3 sequence (DNA): TGTGCCAGCAGCGTAGGGAGCGGGGGGGCGGCAGATACGCAGTATTTT. Residues: CASSVGSGGAADTQYF.